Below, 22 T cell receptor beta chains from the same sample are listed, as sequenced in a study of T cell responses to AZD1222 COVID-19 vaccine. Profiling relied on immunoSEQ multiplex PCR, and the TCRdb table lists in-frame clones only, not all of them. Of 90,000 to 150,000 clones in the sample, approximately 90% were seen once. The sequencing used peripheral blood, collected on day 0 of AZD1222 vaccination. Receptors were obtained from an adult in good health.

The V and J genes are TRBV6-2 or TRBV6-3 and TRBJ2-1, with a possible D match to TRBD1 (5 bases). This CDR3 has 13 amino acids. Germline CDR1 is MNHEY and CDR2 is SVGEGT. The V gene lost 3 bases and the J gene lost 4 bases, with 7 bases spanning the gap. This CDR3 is CASSYGAYNEQFF. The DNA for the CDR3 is TGTGCCAGCAGTTATGGGGCGTACAATGAGCAGTTCTTC.

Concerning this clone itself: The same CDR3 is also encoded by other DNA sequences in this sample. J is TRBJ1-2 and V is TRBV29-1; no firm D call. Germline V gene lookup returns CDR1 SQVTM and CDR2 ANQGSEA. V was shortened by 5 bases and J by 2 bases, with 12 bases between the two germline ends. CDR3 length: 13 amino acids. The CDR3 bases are TGCAGCGTTCCAGACCGGGGAAACTATGGCTACACCTTC. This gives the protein CSVPDRGNYGYTF.

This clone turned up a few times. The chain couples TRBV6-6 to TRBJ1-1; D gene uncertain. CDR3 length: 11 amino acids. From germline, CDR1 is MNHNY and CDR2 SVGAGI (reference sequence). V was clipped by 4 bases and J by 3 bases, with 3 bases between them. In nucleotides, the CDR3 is TGTGCCAGCAGTTTCGACACTGAAGCTTTCTTT. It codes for CASSFDTEAFF.

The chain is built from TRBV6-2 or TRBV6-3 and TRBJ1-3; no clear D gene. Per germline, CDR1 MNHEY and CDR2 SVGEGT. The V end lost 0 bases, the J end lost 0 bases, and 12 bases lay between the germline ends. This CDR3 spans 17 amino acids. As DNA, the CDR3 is TGTGCCAGCAGTTACTCGGGCAGGACGCGCTCTGGAAACACCATATATTTT. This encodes CASSYSGRTRSGNTIYF.

CDR3 coding DNA: TGTGCCAGCGGCCCTCCCGGGGCAGGGGTAAAGCAGTACTTC. Translating gives CASGPPGAGVKQYF. This rearrangement joins TRBV21-1 to TRBJ2-7; the D call of TRBD1 is as the table states it, not checked on the DNA. TRBV21-1 is an annotated pseudogene. This CDR3 spans 14 amino acids.

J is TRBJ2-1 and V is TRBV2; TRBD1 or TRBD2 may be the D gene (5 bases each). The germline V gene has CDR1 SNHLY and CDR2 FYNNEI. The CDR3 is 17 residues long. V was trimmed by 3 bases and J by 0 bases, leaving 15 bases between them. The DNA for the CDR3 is TGTGCCAGCAGTGAGGTGCCTCTGGGGGTCTCCTACAATGAGCAGTTCTTC. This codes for CASSEVPLGVSYNEQFF. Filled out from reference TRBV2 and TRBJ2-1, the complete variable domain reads EPEVTQTPSHQVTQMGQEVILRCVPISNHLYFYWYRQILGQKVEFLVSFYNNEISEKSEIFDDQFSVERPDGSNFTLKIRSTKLEDSAMYFCASSEVPLGVSYNEQFFGPGTRLTVL.

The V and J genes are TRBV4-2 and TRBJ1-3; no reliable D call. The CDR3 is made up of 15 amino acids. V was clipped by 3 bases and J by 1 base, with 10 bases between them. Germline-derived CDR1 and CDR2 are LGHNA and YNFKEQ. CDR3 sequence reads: CASSQETVSGNTIYF. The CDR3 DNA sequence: TGTGCCAGCAGCCAGGAGACTGTGTCTGGAAACACCATATATTTT.

The CDR3 loop reads CASSEEGRGMNTEAFF. The CDR3 DNA follows: TGTGCCAGCAGTGAAGAGGGCCGAGGCATGAACACTGAAGCTTTCTTT. The chain combines TRBV6-1 with TRBJ1-1; D ambiguous. The CDR3 spans 16 residues. Trimming cost V 1 base and J 0 bases, with 12 bases left between them. Per the germline V gene, CDR1 is MNHNS and CDR2 is SASEGT.

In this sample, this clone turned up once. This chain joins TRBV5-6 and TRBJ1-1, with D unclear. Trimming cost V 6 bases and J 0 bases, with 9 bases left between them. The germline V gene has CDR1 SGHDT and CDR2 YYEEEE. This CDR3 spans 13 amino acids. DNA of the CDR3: TGTGCCAGCACCGGACTCCTGAACACTGAAGCTTTCTTT. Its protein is CASTGLLNTEAFF.

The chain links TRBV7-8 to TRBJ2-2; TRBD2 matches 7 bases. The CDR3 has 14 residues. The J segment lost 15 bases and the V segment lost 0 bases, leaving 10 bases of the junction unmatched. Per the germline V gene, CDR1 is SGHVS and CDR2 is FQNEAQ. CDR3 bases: TGTGCCAGCAGCTTAGCGATGGGAGGGCGGTTGGTGTTTTTT. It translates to CASSLAMGGRLVFF.

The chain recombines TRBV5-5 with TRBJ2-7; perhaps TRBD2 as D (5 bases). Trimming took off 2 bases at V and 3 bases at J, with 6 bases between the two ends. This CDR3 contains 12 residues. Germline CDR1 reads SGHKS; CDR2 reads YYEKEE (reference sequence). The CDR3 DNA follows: TGTGCCAGCAGCTTTACTAGCTACGAGCAGTACTTC. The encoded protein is CASSFTSYEQYF. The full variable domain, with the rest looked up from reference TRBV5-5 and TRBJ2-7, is DAGVTQSPTHLIKTRGQQVTLRCSPISGHKSVSWYQQVLGQGPQFIFQYYEKEERGRGNFPDRFSARQFPNYSSELNVNALLLGDSALYLCASSFTSYEQYFGPGTRLTVT.

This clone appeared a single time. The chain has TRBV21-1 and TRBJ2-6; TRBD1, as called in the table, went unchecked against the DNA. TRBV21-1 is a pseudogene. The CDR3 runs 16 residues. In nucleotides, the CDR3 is TGTGCCAGCAGCCCCACGGACAGCTCTGGGGCCAACGTCCTGACTTTC. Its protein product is CASSPTDSSGANVLTF.

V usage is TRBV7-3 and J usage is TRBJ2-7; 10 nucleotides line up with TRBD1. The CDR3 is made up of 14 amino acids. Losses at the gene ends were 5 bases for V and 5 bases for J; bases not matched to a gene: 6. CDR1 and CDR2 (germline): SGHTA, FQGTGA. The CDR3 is CASSPGQGLHEQYF. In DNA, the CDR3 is TGTGCCAGCAGCCCGGGACAGGGGCTACACGAGCAGTACTTC.

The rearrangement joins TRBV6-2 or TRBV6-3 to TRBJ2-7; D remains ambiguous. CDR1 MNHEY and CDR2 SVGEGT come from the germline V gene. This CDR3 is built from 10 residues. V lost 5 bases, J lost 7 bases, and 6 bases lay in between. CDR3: CASSHGEQYF. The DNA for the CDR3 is TGTGCCAGCAGTCACGGAGAGCAGTACTTC.

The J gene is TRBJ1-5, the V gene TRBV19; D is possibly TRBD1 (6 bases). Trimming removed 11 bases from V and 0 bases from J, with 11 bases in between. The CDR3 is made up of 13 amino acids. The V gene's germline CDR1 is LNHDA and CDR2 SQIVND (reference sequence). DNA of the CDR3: TGTGCCGGGGGGCCCTATAGCAATCAGCCCCAGCATTTT. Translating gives CAGGPYSNQPQHF.

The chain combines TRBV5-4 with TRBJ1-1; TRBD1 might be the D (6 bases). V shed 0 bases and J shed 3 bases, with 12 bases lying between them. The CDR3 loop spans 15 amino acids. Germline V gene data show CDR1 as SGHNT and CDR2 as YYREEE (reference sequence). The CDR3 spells CASSLEVGTHTEAFF. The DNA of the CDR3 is TGTGCCAGCAGCTTGGAGGTGGGGACACACACTGAAGCTTTCTTT.

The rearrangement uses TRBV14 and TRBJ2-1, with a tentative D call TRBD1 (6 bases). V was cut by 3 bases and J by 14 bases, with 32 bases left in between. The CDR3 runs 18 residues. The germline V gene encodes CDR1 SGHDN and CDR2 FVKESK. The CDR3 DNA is TGTGCCAGCAGCCAGGCCCCCCCCTCAGGGGCCCTAACCTTTTCGAAGTTCTTC. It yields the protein CASSQAPPSGALTFSKFF. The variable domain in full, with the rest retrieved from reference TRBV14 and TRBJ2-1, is EAGVTQFPSHSVIEKGQTVTLRCDPISGHDNLYWYRRVMGKEIKFLLHFVKESKQDESGMPNNRFLAERTGGTYSTLKVQPAELEDSGVYFCASSQAPPSGALTFSKFFGPGTRLTVL.

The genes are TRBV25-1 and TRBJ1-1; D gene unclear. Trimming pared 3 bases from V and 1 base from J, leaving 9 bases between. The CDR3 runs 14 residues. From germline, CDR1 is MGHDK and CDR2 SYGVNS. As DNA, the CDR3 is TGTGCCAGCAGTGATCCCTACGGGAACACTGAAGCTTTCTTT. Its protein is CASSDPYGNTEAFF. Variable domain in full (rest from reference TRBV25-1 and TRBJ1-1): EADIYQTPRYLVIGTGKKITLECSQTMGHDKMYWYQQDPGMELHLIHYSYGVNSTEKGDLSSESTVSRIRTEHFPLTLESARPSHTSQYLCASSDPYGNTEAFFGQGTRLTVV.

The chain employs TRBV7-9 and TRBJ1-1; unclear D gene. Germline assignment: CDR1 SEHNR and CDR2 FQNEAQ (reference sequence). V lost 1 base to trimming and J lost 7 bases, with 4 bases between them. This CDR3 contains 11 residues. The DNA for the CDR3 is TGTGCCAGCAGCTTAGTGGGTGAAGCTTTCTTT. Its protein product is CASSLVGEAFF.

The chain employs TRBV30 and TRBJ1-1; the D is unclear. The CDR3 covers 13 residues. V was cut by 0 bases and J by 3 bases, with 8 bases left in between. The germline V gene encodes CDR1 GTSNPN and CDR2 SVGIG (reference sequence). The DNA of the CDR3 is TGTGCCTGGAGTGTCGGGAGTTACACTGAAGCTTTCTTT. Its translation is CAWSVGSYTEAFF.

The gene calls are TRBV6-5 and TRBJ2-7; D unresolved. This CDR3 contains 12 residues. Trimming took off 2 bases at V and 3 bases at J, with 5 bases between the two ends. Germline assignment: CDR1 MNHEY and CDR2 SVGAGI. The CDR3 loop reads CASSYVGYEQYF. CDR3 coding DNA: TGTGCCAGCAGTTACGTTGGCTACGAGCAGTACTTC.

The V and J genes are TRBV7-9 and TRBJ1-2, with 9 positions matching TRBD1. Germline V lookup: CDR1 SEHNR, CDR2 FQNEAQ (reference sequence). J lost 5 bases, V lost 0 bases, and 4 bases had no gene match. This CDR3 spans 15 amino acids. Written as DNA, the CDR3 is TGTGCCAGCAGCTTAGCGGCCGGGACAGGGTATGGCTACACCTTC. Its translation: CASSLAAGTGYGYTF.